This is a list of T cell receptor beta chains from one sample in a study of response to subunit inactivated influenza vaccine. TCRdb re-derived calls from the RT-PCR reads in MiXCR, one entry per CDR3 protein. Among roughly 520,000 distinct CDR3 sequences, about 25% were seen once, and the ten largest hold around 2%. The sequences come from CD4+ T cells sorted from PBMCs, collected 4 to 6 days after vaccination. These receptors came from a man aged 45 to 65 who received an inactivated influenza vaccine. CDR3s include the opening cysteine and the closing phenylalanine or tryptophan. D genes are given only for firm matches. The size entry is marked missing in some rows and otherwise reads once, few, many or a size class.

clone size,V gene,D gene,J gene,CDR3 protein,CDR3 DNA
few,TRBV20-1,NA,TRBJ1-2,CSARTYSRLDGYTF,TGCAGTGCTAGAACGTATTCCCGACTGGATGGCTACACCTTC
few,TRBV18,NA,TRBJ2-5,CASSPILADVKGTQYF,TGTGCCAGCTCACCAATCCTCGCTGACGTCAAAGGGACCCAGTACTTC
NA,TRBV10-3,TRBD1,TRBJ2-1,CATSPDRVPFF,TGTGCCACCAGTCCCGACAGGGTACCGTTCTTC
NA,TRBV19,TRBD1,TRBJ2-1,CASSIGGTGRDEQFF,TGTGCCAGTAGTATAGGCGGGACAGGAAGGGATGAGCAGTTCTTC
few,TRBV9,TRBD1,TRBJ2-1,CASSGGQVLLDEQFF,TGTGCCAGCAGCGGCGGACAGGTGCTTTTGGATGAGCAGTTCTTC
many,TRBV20-1,TRBD1,TRBJ1-2,CSATYYRGLGYTF,TGCAGTGCTACCTACTACAGGGGACTGGGCTACACCTTC
NA,TRBV23-1,NA,TRBJ1-5,CASSQSSSGSPDQPQHF,TGCGCCAGCAGTCAATCAAGTAGCGGGAGTCCCGATCAGCCCCAGCATTTT
few,TRBV18,NA,TRBJ2-3,CASSPRTTDTQYF,TGTGCCAGCTCACCACGCACGACAGATACGCAGTATTTT
few,TRBV11-2,NA,TRBJ2-5,CASSLVGVQETQYF,TGTGCCAGCAGCTTAGTGGGCGTACAAGAGACCCAGTACTTC
NA,TRBV7-2,TRBD1,TRBJ1-6,CASSVDRVASPLHF,TGTGCCAGCAGCGTGGACAGGGTGGCTTCACCCCTCCACTTT
NA,TRBV4-3,NA,TRBJ2-3,CASSQDLRWRGDTQYF,TGCGCCAGCAGCCAAGATCTCCGGTGGCGGGGAGATACGCAGTATTTT
NA,TRBV5-1,NA,TRBJ2-5,CASSADQETQYF,TGCGCCAGCAGCGCGGACCAAGAGACCCAGTACTTC
NA,TRBV5-6,NA,TRBJ1-1,CASSEPGTEAFF,TGTGCCAGCAGCGAACCGGGAACTGAAGCTTTCTTT
NA,TRBV20-1,TRBD1,TRBJ1-6,CSAPGTGTPGLHF,TGCAGTGCCCCCGGGACAGGGACCCCAGGCCTCCACTTT
NA,TRBV12-3/TRBV12-4,TRBD2,TRBJ2-1,CASSRLSGRAEEQFF,TGTGCCAGCAGCAGACTTAGCGGGAGGGCCGAAGAGCAGTTCTTC
NA,TRBV5-5,NA,TRBJ2-4,CASSLVGALAKNIQYF,TGTGCCAGCAGCTTGGTAGGGGCACTAGCCAAAAACATTCAGTACTTC
NA,TRBV7-9,NA,TRBJ1-1,CASSLEQLNTEAFF,TGTGCCAGCAGCTTAGAACAGTTGAACACTGAAGCTTTCTTT
few,TRBV21-1,NA,TRBJ1-5,CASSNTGGVVGNQPQHF,TGTGCCAGCAGCAACACAGGGGGGGTCGTTGGCAATCAGCCCCAGCATTTT
NA,TRBV12-3/TRBV12-4,TRBD1,TRBJ2-7,CASRVGQGAYEQYF,TGTGCCAGCAGGGTCGGACAGGGGGCCTACGAGCAGTACTTC
NA,TRBV12-3/TRBV12-4,NA,TRBJ2-2,CASSRDSFGELFF,TGTGCCAGCAGTCGTGACAGTTTTGGGGAGCTGTTTTTT
NA,TRBV29-1,NA,TRBJ1-1,CSAATAPNTEAFF,TGCAGCGCAGCTACAGCACCGAACACTGAAGCTTTCTTT
NA,TRBV5-1,NA,TRBJ2-5,CASSLVGGLEGRETQYF,TGCGCCAGCAGCTTGGTCGGCGGCCTAGAGGGGCGGGAGACCCAGTACTTC
few,TRBV5-1,NA,TRBJ1-1,CASSLLPQNTEAFF,TGCGCCAGCAGCCTATTGCCCCAGAACACTGAAGCTTTCTTT
few,TRBV19,NA,TRBJ2-1,CASTRGRGFYNEQFF,TGTGCCAGTACCCGGGGTAGGGGATTCTACAATGAGCAGTTCTTC
few,TRBV6-2/TRBV6-3,NA,TRBJ2-1,CASSGFFHNEQFF,TGTGCCAGCAGTGGCTTTTTTCACAATGAGCAGTTCTTC
NA,TRBV6-1,TRBD1,TRBJ2-7,CASRGQATLYF,TGTGCCAGCAGGGGACAGGCAACGTTGTACTTC
NA,TRBV6-1,TRBD1,TRBJ2-5,CASSPPRDRGSLEETQYF,TGTGCCAGCAGTCCCCCCCGGGACAGGGGCAGCCTAGAAGAGACCCAGTACTTC
NA,TRBV28,NA,TRBJ2-7,CASTSPVGGRYEQYF,TGTGCCAGCACCTCCCCCGTGGGGGGCCGCTACGAGCAGTACTTC
few,TRBV19,NA,TRBJ1-2,CASSIPGRDGYGYTF,TGTGCCAGTAGTATCCCCGGCAGGGACGGCTATGGCTACACCTTC
NA,TRBV7-2,NA,TRBJ2-7,CASSARYSSYEQYF,TGTGCCAGCAGCGCCCGCTACAGCTCCTACGAGCAGTACTTC
NA,TRBV19,NA,TRBJ2-3,CASSPTASTDTQYF,TGTGCCAGTAGTCCGACAGCCTCCACAGATACGCAGTATTTT
NA,TRBV7-2,NA,TRBJ2-7,CASSRDALREPQYF,TGTGCCAGCAGTCGAGATGCTTTGAGGGAACCGCAGTACTTC
few,TRBV20-1,NA,TRBJ2-7,CSARKDSYEQYF,TGCAGTGCTAGAAAAGACTCCTACGAGCAGTACTTC
NA,TRBV6-2/TRBV6-3,NA,TRBJ2-7,CASTKSGVLTYEQYF,TGTGCCAGCACCAAGTCCGGGGTCCTCACCTACGAGCAGTACTTC
NA,TRBV6-1,NA,TRBJ1-5,CASSPPDGSNQPQHF,TGTGCCAGCAGCCCCCCGGACGGGAGCAATCAGCCCCAGCATTTT
NA,TRBV6-1,NA,TRBJ2-3,CASRDGYPDTQYF,TGTGCCAGCAGGGACGGCTACCCAGATACGCAGTATTTT
few,TRBV6-2/TRBV6-3,NA,TRBJ1-5,CASSRIGISTQPQHF,TGTGCCAGCAGTCGAATAGGGATTTCGACTCAGCCCCAGCATTTT
NA,TRBV29-1,NA,TRBJ2-1,CSVESARIPNEQFF,TGCAGCGTTGAGTCGGCTCGTATACCCAATGAGCAGTTCTTC
few,TRBV12-3/TRBV12-4,TRBD1,TRBJ2-7,CASRRTGVSAGEQYF,TGTGCCAGCAGGCGAACAGGGGTCTCCGCCGGCGAGCAGTACTTC
many,TRBV6-1,NA,TRBJ2-2,CASSDPRELKHTGELFF,TGTGCCAGCTCCGACCCCCGGGAGTTAAAGCACACCGGGGAGCTGTTTTTT
few,TRBV5-4,NA,TRBJ1-1,CASSLERQPEAFF,TGTGCCAGCAGCTTGGAGAGACAGCCTGAAGCTTTCTTT
NA,TRBV5-1,NA,TRBJ1-1,CASSPVKQGNTEAFF,TGCGCCAGCAGCCCTGTCAAACAGGGGAACACTGAAGCTTTCTTT
few,TRBV5-6,TRBD1,TRBJ2-1,CASSLRDRTLSSYNEQFF,TGTGCCAGCAGCTTGCGGGACAGGACCCTCAGCTCCTACAATGAGCAGTTCTTC